A selection of T cell receptor beta chains follows, all from one sample in a study of T cells in Graves' hyperthyroidism and ophthalmopathy. Via MiXCR, TCRdb re-called the multiplex PCR reads, giving one row per CDR3 protein. The table has almost 350,000 distinct CDR3 sequences, roughly 20% seen once; the top ten hold 15% to 19%. Sequencing was carried out using blood. All receptors come from a woman between 40 and 55 years old with Graves' ophthalmopathy. Both conserved end residues are part of each CDR3. The D gene is left open where the match is weak. The size of a clone is reported for some rows only, either as once, few or many, or as a class for expanded clones.

size,J,V,D,CDR3,DNA
few,TRBJ2-5,TRBV29-1,NA,CSAEGGWETQYF,TGCAGCGCTGAAGGGGGGTGGGAGACCCAGTACTTC
many,TRBJ1-3,TRBV12-3/TRBV12-4,TRBD1,CASSLEGTGANGENTIYF,TGTGCCAGCAGTTTGGAAGGGACAGGGGCCAACGGGGAAAACACCATATATTTT
many,TRBJ2-5,TRBV15,NA,CATSRVGRGETQYF,TGTGCCACCAGCAGAGTGGGGAGAGGGGAGACCCAGTACTTC
few,TRBJ1-5,TRBV7-8,NA,CASTLGADYSNQPQHF,TGTGCCAGCACCCTAGGGGCGGACTATAGCAATCAGCCCCAGCATTTT
many,TRBJ1-1,TRBV15,NA,CATSRTRDEDTEAFF,TGTGCCACCAGCAGAACCAGGGATGAGGACACTGAAGCTTTCTTT
many,TRBJ2-7,TRBV6-5,TRBD2,CASSRTGGRAGDEQYF,TGTGCCAGCAGCCGGACGGGCGGGAGGGCAGGCGACGAGCAGTACTTC
many,TRBJ1-6,TRBV6-1,TRBD1,CASTKTGTGDNSPLHF,TGTGCCAGCACAAAGACCGGGACAGGGGATAATTCACCCCTCCACTTT
NA,TRBJ2-5,TRBV2,NA,CASWGNPGETQYF,TGTGCCAGCTGGGGGAACCCCGGGGAGACCCAGTACTTC
few,TRBJ2-7,TRBV15,NA,CATSTRTEYYEQYF,TGTGCCACCAGCACCCGGACTGAGTACTACGAGCAGTACTTC
many,TRBJ2-3,TRBV6-5,NA,CASSPNLGGLAPTTDTQYF,TGTGCCAGCTCCCCGAACCTAGGGGGGCTAGCGCCGACCACAGATACGCAGTATTTT
many,TRBJ1-1,TRBV10-3,NA,CAIRGARNTEAFF,TGTGCCATCAGGGGGGCAAGGAACACTGAAGCTTTCTTT
many,TRBJ1-1,TRBV28,NA,CASSGYWGANTEAFF,TGTGCCAGCAGCGGCTACTGGGGCGCGAACACTGAAGCTTTCTTT
NA,TRBJ1-5,TRBV20-1,NA,CSANRVYQPQHF,TGCAGTGCAAACAGGGTGTACCAGCCCCAGCATTTT
many,TRBJ2-4,TRBV19,TRBD2,CASSTSGSGLAKNIQYF,TGTGCCAGCTCCACTAGCGGGAGTGGGCTGGCCAAAAACATTCAGTACTTC
NA,TRBJ2-7,TRBV28,TRBD2,CAASTGLAGNPSYEQYF,TGTGCCGCCTCCACGGGACTAGCGGGAAACCCCTCCTACGAGCAGTACTTC
once,TRBJ1-1,TRBV20-1,NA,CSARGVMNTEAFF,TGCAGTGCGAGGGGTGTTATGAACACTGAAGCTTTCTTT
few,TRBJ2-5,TRBV7-2,NA,CASSFNVRRGQETQYF,TGTGCCAGCAGCTTTAACGTGAGGAGGGGACAAGAGACCCAGTACTTC
many,TRBJ1-2,TRBV6-2/TRBV6-3,NA,CASSSQQGSYYGYTF,TGTGCCAGCAGTAGCCAACAGGGAAGTTACTATGGCTACACCTTC
many,TRBJ2-7,TRBV28,NA,CASSSRTTPWEQYF,TGTGCCAGCAGTTCCCGGACTACCCCGTGGGAGCAGTACTTC
many,TRBJ1-2,TRBV11-2,NA,CASSLSYRASNYGYTF,TGTGCCAGCAGCTTATCCTATCGGGCCAGCAACTATGGCTACACCTTC
many,TRBJ2-4,TRBV30,NA,CAWEQRGKNIQYF,TGTGCCTGGGAACAACGGGGCAAAAACATTCAGTACTTC
many,TRBJ2-5,TRBV4-1,TRBD2,CASSQEGIAGVETQYF,TGCGCCAGCAGCCAAGAGGGGATAGCGGGAGTGGAGACCCAGTACTTC
NA,TRBJ2-7,TRBV12-3/TRBV12-4,TRBD1,CASSPIGQGSEQYF,TGTGCCAGCAGTCCAATAGGACAGGGATCCGAGCAGTACTTC
NA,TRBJ2-7,TRBV12-3/TRBV12-4,TRBD2,CASSAGLAETYEQYF,TGTGCCAGCAGTGCAGGACTAGCGGAAACCTACGAGCAGTACTTC
many,TRBJ1-1,TRBV6-2/TRBV6-3,NA,CASSRQSTEAFF,TGTGCCAGCAGTCGACAGAGCACTGAAGCTTTCTTT
NA,TRBJ1-2,TRBV5-1,TRBD1,CASSLADGTGDYGYTF,TGCGCCAGCAGCCTCGCCGACGGGACAGGGGACTATGGCTACACCTTC
once,TRBJ1-2,TRBV27,NA,CASSLAPTYGYTF,TGTGCCAGCAGTTTGGCCCCTACCTATGGCTACACCTTC
many,TRBJ2-5,TRBV20-1,NA,CSTETGTIQETQYF,TGCAGTACAGAAACCGGGACGATACAAGAGACCCAGTACTTC
NA,TRBJ2-5,TRBV6-2/TRBV6-3,NA,CASSSAAEAETQYF,TGTGCCAGCAGTAGCGCGGCGGAGGCAGAGACCCAGTACTTC
many,TRBJ2-7,TRBV25-1,NA,CASSELSTGFIYEQYF,TGTGCCAGCAGTGAATTGAGCACAGGGTTCATATACGAGCAGTACTTC
many,TRBJ1-2,TRBV12-5,NA,CASGLGTAHYGYTF,TGTGCTAGTGGTTTGGGGACTGCACACTATGGCTACACCTTC
many,TRBJ1-1,TRBV19,NA,CASSTGLGVSTEAFF,TGTGCCAGTAGTACGGGCCTTGGGGTGAGCACTGAAGCTTTCTTT
many,TRBJ1-2,TRBV5-1,NA,CASSTTGDYGYTF,TGTGCCAGCAGTACGACAGGCGACTATGGCTACACCTTC
many,TRBJ2-2,TRBV7-3,NA,CASSPTSGTGELFF,TGTGCCAGCAGCCCTACCTCGGGCACCGGGGAGCTGTTTTTT
NA,TRBJ2-7,TRBV6-2/TRBV6-3,TRBD1,CASMLDSGTASYEQYF,TGTGCCAGCATGCTCGACTCCGGGACAGCCTCCTACGAGCAGTACTTC
many,TRBJ2-4,TRBV28,TRBD1,CASSSNQGQGHKNIQYF,TGTGCCAGCAGTTCGAACCAGGGACAGGGACACAAAAACATTCAGTACTTC
many,TRBJ2-3,TRBV6-5,NA,CASSYGGRTDTQYF,TGTGCCAGCAGTTACGGGGGACGCACAGATACGCAGTATTTT
NA,TRBJ2-7,TRBV3-1,NA,CASSPRKRGIYEQYF,TGTGCCAGCAGCCCCAGAAAGAGGGGAATCTACGAGCAGTACTTC
many,TRBJ2-7,TRBV28,NA,CASLIQQQPYEQYF,TGTGCCAGCCTCATTCAACAACAACCCTACGAGCAGTACTTC
many,TRBJ2-7,TRBV12-3/TRBV12-4,TRBD1,CASRPTGQGAYEQYF,TGTGCCAGCAGGCCGACGGGACAGGGGGCCTACGAGCAGTACTTC
many,TRBJ1-1,TRBV6-2/TRBV6-3,NA,CANTTDGNTEAFF,TGTGCCAACACTACCGACGGGAACACTGAAGCTTTCTTT